This T cell receptor (beta chain) is drawn from a study of CXCR3-negative and CXCR3-positive naive CD8 T cells. General observations from the study: Post-cryopreservation CXCR3 expression was partly diminished, and the bulk of assays employed fresh PBMCs. Across naive subsets, surface CD5 expression was comparable, and TCR strength was inferred from properties of the TRB CDR3. Greater hydrophobicity was found in TRB CDR3s of CXCR3-positive naive cells than of CXCR3-negative naive cells. Comparably high diversity marked both naive subsets, whereas memory CD8+ cells had much lower diversity. Unlike memory cells, which differed, naive CXCR3-negative and CXCR3-positive cells had similar TRBV-TRBJ usage.

As regards this clonotype: Its specificity is not known.

UMI-labeled 5' RACE TRB cDNA libraries were prepared from the cells. TCRdb reprocessed the 5' RACE reads and stores each CDR3 protein as one record, lacking DNA. The sample holds tens of thousands of distinct CDR3 sequences. The CDR3 loop spans 12 amino acids. Looked up from germline, CDR1 is SGHDT and CDR2 is YYEEEE. What was sequenced was naive CXCR3+ CD8+ T cells from blood. The subset was: CD45RO-CCR7+CD27+CD95- naive CD8+ T cells expressing CXCR3 (TNR3+). This TCR was recovered from a human donor in good health. Some clones in this sample may be carry-over from other donors' samples. V is TRBV5-6 and J is TRBJ2-7; TCRdb's D call, TRBD1, is unchecked because there is no DNA. CDR3 protein: CASSQGIYEQYF.